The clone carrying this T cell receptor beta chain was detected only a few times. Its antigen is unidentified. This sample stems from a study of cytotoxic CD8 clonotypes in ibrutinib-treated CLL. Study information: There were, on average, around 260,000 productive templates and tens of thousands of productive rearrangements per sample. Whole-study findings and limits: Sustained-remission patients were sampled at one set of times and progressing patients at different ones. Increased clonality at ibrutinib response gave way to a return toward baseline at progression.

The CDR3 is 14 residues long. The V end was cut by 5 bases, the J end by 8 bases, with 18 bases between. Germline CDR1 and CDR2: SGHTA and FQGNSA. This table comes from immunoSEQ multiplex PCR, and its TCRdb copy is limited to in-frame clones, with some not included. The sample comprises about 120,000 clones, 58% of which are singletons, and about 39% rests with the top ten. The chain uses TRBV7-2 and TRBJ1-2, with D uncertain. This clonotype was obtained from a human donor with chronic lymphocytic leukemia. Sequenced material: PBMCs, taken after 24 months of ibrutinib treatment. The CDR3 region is CASSPRLGMGGYTF. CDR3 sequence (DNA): TGTGCCAGCAGCCCCCGGCTAGGAATGGGGGGCTACACCTTC.